Detailed here is one T cell receptor (beta chain). The data stem from a study of blood T cell repertoires in COVID-19. Study summary: Sites in the United States, Italy and Spain provided acute and convalescent COVID-19 samples.

Cohort placement rested on clinical history that participants reported themselves. Symptom resolution, clearance, or two negative PCRs marked the recovered donors of Cohort 3. Germline lookup yields CDR1 SGHTA and CDR2 FQGTGA. Germline trimming cut 6 bases from V and 1 base from J; bases unmatched to any gene: 6. The CDR3 has 15 amino acids. In the original workflow: Counts of nucleated cells, estimated from reference gene primer amplification, were obtained. Assay used: immunoSEQ multiplex PCR; TCRdb lists only in-frame clones, some missing. The DNA was the basis for D and trimming; V, J and clone size are from that table. The top ten clones hold 15% to 20% of a sample with fewer than 150,000 clones, roughly four fifths of them seen once.

Sequencing was performed on PBMCs or T cells enriched from blood (not recorded which). The V and J genes are TRBV7-3 and TRBJ2-1, with 7 bases fitting TRBD1. This clonotype was sampled from a man aged 25-45 years who had recovered from COVID-19. CDR3 region: CASRPTGLSYNEQFF. CDR3 DNA sequence: TGTGCCAGCAGGCCGACAGGGCTATCCTACAATGAGCAGTTCTTC. Supplemented by reference TRBV7-3 and TRBJ2-1, the full variable domain reads GAGVSQTPSNKVTEKGKYVELRCDPISGHTALYWYRQSLGQGPEFLIYFQGTGAADDSGLPNDRFFAVRPEGSVSTLKIQRTERGDSAVYLCASRPTGLSYNEQFFGPGTRLTVL.